The next 19 T cell receptor beta chains were all read from a single sample in a study of CD8 T cells in Susac syndrome. RNA totalling roughly 0.5 to 1 ug underwent reverse transcription with random hexamers. TCRdb reprocessed the immunoSEQ multiplex PCR reads with MiXCR, giving one entry per CDR3 protein. The sample holds roughly 220,000 distinct CDR3 sequences, roughly 93% seen once. Material for sequencing was CD4+ T cells from PBMCs. The receptors were gathered from a human donor with Susac syndrome.

The V call is TRBV20-1, the J call TRBJ1-5; D ambiguous. Per germline, CDR1 DFQATT and CDR2 SNEGSKA (reference sequence). The CDR3 is 15 residues long. Trimming took 6 bases from V and 5 from J, leaving 20 bases between them. The CDR3 coding sequence is TGCAGTGCCAGACCCCAACCCCCAGGCTATCAGCCCCAGCATTTT. Protein product: CSARPQPPGYQPQHF.

V and J are TRBV12-3 or TRBV12-4 and TRBJ1-6; no firm D call. V lost 8 bases and J 9 bases, leaving 14 bases between the germline ends. This CDR3 contains 13 residues. CDR3 nucleotide sequence: TGTGCCAGCCGGGTGGTACCTATTTCACCCCTCCACTTT. Protein sequence: CASRVVPISPLHF.

The chain links TRBV5-1 to TRBJ1-2, with D hard to call. Germline CDR1 and CDR2: SGHRS and YFSETQ. The CDR3 covers 13 residues. The V and J ends lost 2 bases and 0 bases respectively, with 5 bases between them. The CDR3, as DNA: TGCGCCAGCAGCTTCCAGGCTAACTATGGCTACACCTTC. Protein product: CASSFQANYGYTF.

The rearrangement links TRBV20-1 to TRBJ1-2, with a tentative D call TRBD1 (5 bases). The CDR3 length is 15 residues. V lost 5 bases and J 1 base, leaving 17 bases between the germline ends. Per germline, CDR1 DFQATT and CDR2 SNEGSKA (reference sequence). CDR3 protein: CSAARDGSLNYGYTF. DNA for the CDR3: TGCAGTGCTGCCCGGGACGGCAGTCTTAACTATGGCTACACCTTC.

V gene TRBV19 combines with J gene TRBJ1-5, with a tentative D call TRBD1 (5 bases). The germline V gene has CDR1 LNHDA and CDR2 SQIVND (reference sequence). V was pared by 5 bases and J by 7 bases, with 21 bases between. The CDR3 sequence is 16 residues long. CDR3 bases: TGTGCCAGTAGTGGATTTGGGACCGGGCTTCGGCAGCCCCAGCATTTT. Its protein product is CASSGFGTGLRQPQHF.

The chain couples TRBV5-6 to TRBJ2-2; 9 bases map to TRBD1. Losses at the gene ends were 4 bases for V and 6 bases for J; bases not matched to a gene: 7. Germline CDR1 reads SGHDT; CDR2 reads YYEEEE. The CDR3 sequence is 15 residues long. CDR3 in amino acids: CASSRGQGRAGELFF. The CDR3 DNA sequence: TGTGCCAGCAGCAGGGGACAGGGTAGAGCCGGGGAGCTGTTTTTT.

The chain combines TRBV20-1 with TRBJ1-2; 7 bases map to TRBD1. V lost 4 bases, J lost 10 bases, and 15 bases stayed unmatched. CDR3 size: 14 residues. Germline V lookup: CDR1 DFQATT, CDR2 SNEGSKA (reference sequence). In DNA, the CDR3 is TGCAGTGCTACTCTCAGGCAGGGGGATTGGGTCTACACCTTC. Protein product: CSATLRQGDWVYTF.

The V gene is TRBV29-1, the J gene TRBJ1-1, with 7 bases aligning to TRBD1. Germline V gene data show CDR1 as SQVTM and CDR2 as ANQGSEA. V shed 4 bases and J 2 bases; nucleotides not matched to a gene: 10. The CDR3 consists of 15 residues. The CDR3 loop reads CSVAGGRGGNTEAFF. The CDR3 region has the DNA TGCAGCGTTGCCGGGGGCAGGGGGGGAAACACTGAAGCTTTCTTT.

The V call is TRBV7-9, the J call TRBJ1-1; possibly TRBD1 for D (6 bases). V dropped 3 bases and J dropped 1 base, with 9 bases sitting between them. CDR1 is SEHNR, CDR2 FQNEAQ, per germline (reference sequence). There are 14 residues in the CDR3. The CDR3 DNA follows: TGTGCCAGCAGCTTCGACAGGCAGAACACTGAAGCTTTCTTT. The encoded protein is CASSFDRQNTEAFF.

The chain recombines TRBV20-1 with TRBJ1-3; tentatively, D is TRBD1 (6 bases). The V end was cut by 3 bases, the J end by 0 bases, with 9 bases between. Germline V lookup: CDR1 DFQATT, CDR2 SNEGSKA (reference sequence). The CDR3 length is 14 residues. Here the CDR3 reads CSARDRASGNTIYF. The DNA for the CDR3 is TGCAGTGCTAGGGACAGAGCCTCTGGAAACACCATATATTTT.

The V and J genes are TRBV12-3 or TRBV12-4 and TRBJ2-7; weak D call: TRBD1 (6 bases). This CDR3 comprises 14 residues. Trimming left V 3 bases short and J 2 bases short, with 11 bases between. The CDR3 DNA reads TGTGCCAGCAGTTTCGGACAGTCCACCTACGAGCAGTACTTC. Translation: CASSFGQSTYEQYF.

V and J are TRBV30 and TRBJ1-6; D gene uncertain. V was trimmed by 0 bases and J by 13 bases, leaving 10 bases between them. The CDR3 spans 12 residues. Germline-derived CDR1 and CDR2 are GTSNPN and SVGIG (reference sequence). The CDR3 DNA sequence: TGTGCCTGGAGTGTAACGGATCGCCCCCTCCACTTT. Amino acid sequence: CAWSVTDRPLHF. Full variable domain (outside the CDR3, taken from reference TRBV30 and TRBJ1-6): SQTIHQWPATLVQPVGSPLSLECTVEGTSNPNLYWYRQAAGRGLQLLFYSVGIGQISSEVPQNLSASRPQDRQFILSSKKLLLSDSGFYLCAWSVTDRPLHFGNGTRLTVT.

The chain links TRBV6-6 to TRBJ2-7; D gene uncertain. Trimming stripped 6 bases from V and 4 bases from J, with 7 bases between. This CDR3 contains 11 residues. From germline, CDR1 is MNHNY and CDR2 SVGAGI (reference sequence). Here the CDR3 DNA reads TGTGCCAGCAGACATGAATACGAGCAGTACTTC. This codes for CASRHEYEQYF.

J is TRBJ1-2 and V is TRBV12-3 or TRBV12-4; D perhaps matches TRBD1 (6 bases). CDR3 length: 14 residues. Trimming took 6 bases from V and 4 from J, leaving 15 bases between them. The CDR3: CASRQGPGTYGYTF. The CDR3 region has the DNA TGTGCCAGCAGACAGGGACCGGGAACCTATGGCTACACCTTC.

The V and J genes are TRBV20-1 and TRBJ2-3, with D tentatively TRBD1 or TRBD2 (6 bases each). Per the germline V gene, CDR1 is DFQATT and CDR2 is SNEGSKA (reference sequence). Trimming took off 4 bases at V and 8 bases at J, with 16 bases between the two ends. The CDR3 consists of 13 residues. The CDR3 protein is CSATAVGGGTQYF. As DNA, the CDR3 is TGCAGTGCTACTGCTGTGGGGGGCGGTACGCAGTATTTT.

The chain links TRBV3-1 to TRBJ1-6; 8 bases fit TRBD1. Germline V gives CDR1 LGHDT, CDR2 YNNKEL (reference sequence). The CDR3 runs 14 residues. The V gene end was trimmed by 1 base and the J gene end by 7 bases; junction bases not matched to a gene: 0. Here the CDR3 reads CASSQGTGNSPLHF. The CDR3 DNA sequence: TGTGCCAGCAGCCAAGGGACAGGGAATTCACCCCTCCACTTT.

This chain uses TRBV7-9 with TRBJ1-4; 11 bases fit TRBD1. Germline CDR1 reads SEHNR; CDR2 reads FQNEAQ (reference sequence). Trimming removed 6 bases from V and 6 bases from J; junction bases left unmatched: 6. The CDR3 length is 15 residues. CDR3 DNA sequence: TGTGCCAGCAGTACCCGGGACAGGGGGTATGAAAAACTGTTTTTT. The encoded protein is CASSTRDRGYEKLFF.

V gene TRBV18 combines with J gene TRBJ2-2, with D maybe TRBD1 (6 bases). Germline CDR1 and CDR2: KGHSH and LQKENI. Trimming pared 3 bases from V and 1 base from J, leaving 6 bases between. This CDR3 spans 14 amino acids. CDR3 in amino acids: CASSPDRNTGELFF. The CDR3 nucleotides are TGTGCCAGCTCACCGGACAGGAACACCGGGGAGCTGTTTTTT.

The chain's CDR3 is CASSYGGREIQETQYF. The CDR3 nucleotides are TGTGCCAGCAGTTACGGGGGCAGGGAGATCCAAGAGACCCAGTACTTC. The chain combines TRBV6-2 or TRBV6-3 with TRBJ2-5, with D possibly matching TRBD1 (6 bases). This CDR3 has 16 amino acids. CDR1 is MNHEY and CDR2 is SVGEGT in the germline V gene. With 2 bases removed from V and 1 base from J, the gap between germline ends came to 14 bases.